What follows describes a single TCR beta chain. Assay used: immunoSEQ multiplex PCR; TCRdb lists only in-frame clones, some missing. The top ten hold roughly 2.8% of the sample, which has around 170,000 clones, around four fifths seen once. This entry is derived from a study of blood T cell repertoires in COVID-19. Germline-derived CDR1 and CDR2 are MNHEY and SMNVEV (reference sequence). V was clipped by 7 bases and J by 3 bases; unmatched bases: 5. The CDR3 length is 14 residues. Sequencing input: peripheral blood. The gene calls are TRBV27 and TRBJ1-5; 8 bases align to TRBD1. This clonotype was obtained from a woman aged 60 to 75 with acute or convalescent COVID-19. The CDR3 is CASKGQGLNQPQHF. Written as DNA, the CDR3 is TGTGCCAGCAAAGGACAGGGCCTCAATCAGCCCCAGCATTTT.